The TCR beta chain described here comes from a study of OX40 agonist ivuxolimab in advanced cancers. Whole-study results and caveats: The authors also found low normalized T-cell clonal expansion in some nonresponders.

Remarks on this clone: Its antigen remains unknown.

The method was immunoSEQ multiplex PCR; TCRdb's version includes in-frame clones alone and lacks a portion of them. The sample contains roughly 36,000 clones, about 74% of which appear only once. The receptor's source is an adult with an advanced solid tumor such as melanoma, head and neck, liver or kidney cancer. Sequencing was performed on CD4+ or CD8+ T cells sorted from blood, taken in a trial of the OX40 agonist ivuxolimab.

CDR3 nucleotides: TGTGCCAGCAGTTACTCGGGCCTCCCCGGCTACGAGCAGTACTTC. This encodes CASSYSGLPGYEQYF. The V call is TRBV6-5, the J call TRBJ2-5; D gene ambiguous. The J call is uncertain, as TRBJ2-7 better fits the DNA end. The CDR3 is 15 amino acids. Germline V gene data show CDR1 as MNHEY and CDR2 as SVGAGI.